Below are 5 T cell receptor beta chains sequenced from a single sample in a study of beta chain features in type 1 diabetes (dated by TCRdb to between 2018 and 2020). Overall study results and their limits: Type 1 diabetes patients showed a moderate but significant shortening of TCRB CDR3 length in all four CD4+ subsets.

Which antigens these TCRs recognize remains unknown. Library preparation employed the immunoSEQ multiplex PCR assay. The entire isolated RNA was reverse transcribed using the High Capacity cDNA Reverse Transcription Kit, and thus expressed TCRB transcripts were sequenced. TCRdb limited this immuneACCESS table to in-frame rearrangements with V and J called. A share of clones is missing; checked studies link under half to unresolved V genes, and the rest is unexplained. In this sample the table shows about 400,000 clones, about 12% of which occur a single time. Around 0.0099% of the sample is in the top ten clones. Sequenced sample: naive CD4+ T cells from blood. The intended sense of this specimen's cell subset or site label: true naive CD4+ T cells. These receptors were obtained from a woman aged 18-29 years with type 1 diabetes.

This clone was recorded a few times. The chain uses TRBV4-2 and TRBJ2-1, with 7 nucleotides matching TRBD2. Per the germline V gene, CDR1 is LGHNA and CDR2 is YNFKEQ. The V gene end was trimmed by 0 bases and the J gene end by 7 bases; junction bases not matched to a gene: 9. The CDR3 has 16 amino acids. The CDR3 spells CASSQEEVGRNNEQFF. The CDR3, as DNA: TGTGCCAGCAGCCAAGAGGAGGTCGGGAGGAATAATGAGCAGTTCTTC.

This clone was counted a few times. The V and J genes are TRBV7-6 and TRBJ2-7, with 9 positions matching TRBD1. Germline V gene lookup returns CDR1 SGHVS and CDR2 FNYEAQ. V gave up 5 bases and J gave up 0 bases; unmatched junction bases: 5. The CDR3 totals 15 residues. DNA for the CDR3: TGTGCCAGCAGCACCGGACAGGGGCCCTCCTACGAGCAGTACTTC. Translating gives CASSTGQGPSYEQYF.

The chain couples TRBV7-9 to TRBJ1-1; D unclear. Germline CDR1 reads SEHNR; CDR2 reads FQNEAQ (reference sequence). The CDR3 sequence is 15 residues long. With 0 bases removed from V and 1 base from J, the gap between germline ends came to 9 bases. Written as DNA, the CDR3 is TGTGCCAGCAGCTTAGCTGACTTTAAGAACACTGAAGCTTTCTTT. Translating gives CASSLADFKNTEAFF.

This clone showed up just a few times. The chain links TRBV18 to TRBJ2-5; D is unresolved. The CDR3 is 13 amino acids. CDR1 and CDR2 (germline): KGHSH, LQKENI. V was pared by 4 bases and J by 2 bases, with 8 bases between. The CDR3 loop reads CASSLFGQETQYF. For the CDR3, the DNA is TGTGCCAGCTCACTCTTCGGGCAAGAGACCCAGTACTTC.

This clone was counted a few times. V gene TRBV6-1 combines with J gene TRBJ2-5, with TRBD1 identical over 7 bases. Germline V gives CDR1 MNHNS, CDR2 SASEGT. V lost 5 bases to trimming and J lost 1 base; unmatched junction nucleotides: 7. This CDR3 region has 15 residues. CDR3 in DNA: TGTGCCAGCAGTAGACAGGGTGGACCCCAAGAGACCCAGTACTTC. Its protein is CASSRQGGPQETQYF.